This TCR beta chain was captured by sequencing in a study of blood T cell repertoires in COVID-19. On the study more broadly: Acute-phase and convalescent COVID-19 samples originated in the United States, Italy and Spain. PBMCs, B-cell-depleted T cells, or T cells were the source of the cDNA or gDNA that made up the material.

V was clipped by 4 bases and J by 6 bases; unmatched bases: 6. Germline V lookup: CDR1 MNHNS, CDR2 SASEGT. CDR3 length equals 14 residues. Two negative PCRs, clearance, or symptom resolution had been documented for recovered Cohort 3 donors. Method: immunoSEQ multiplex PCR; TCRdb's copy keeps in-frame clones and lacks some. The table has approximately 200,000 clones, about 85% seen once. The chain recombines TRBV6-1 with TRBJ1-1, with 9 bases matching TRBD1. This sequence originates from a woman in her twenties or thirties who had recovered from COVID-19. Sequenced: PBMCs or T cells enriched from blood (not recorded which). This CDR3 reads CASSGGDREPEAFF. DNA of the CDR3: TGTGCCAGCAGTGGGGGGGACAGGGAGCCTGAAGCTTTCTTT.